This T cell receptor beta chain was captured in a study of T-cell reconstitution after alpha-beta-depleted transplantation in children. Unique molecular identifiers were used in preparing the TCRbeta library. Via MiXCR, TCRdb re-called the PCR reads, giving one row per CDR3 protein. The table has about 58,000 distinct CDR3 sequences, 44% seen once; the top ten hold less than 98%. The CDR3 extends over 13 amino acids. Germline values: CDR1 SNHLY, CDR2 FYNNEI. Trimming cost V 7 bases and J 3 bases; bases outside gene matches: 5. There are many counts of this clonotype. The V and J genes are TRBV2 and TRBJ2-7, with 8 positions matching TRBD1. The material sequenced was PBMCs, mostly from graft donor cells, taken 360 days after TCRalphabeta/CD19-depleted stem cell transplant. The receptor was isolated from a male patient aged 10 to 17 who had a stem cell transplant for acute lymphoblastic leukemia, so the T cells may come from the graft donor. CDR3 protein: CASIGQGLYEQYF. In DNA, the CDR3 is TGTGCCAGCATAGGACAGGGACTCTACGAGCAGTACTTC.